A selection of T cell receptor beta chains follows, all from one sample in a study of regulatory T cells in long-lasting Graves disease. TCRdb re-called the multiplex PCR reads through MiXCR, storing one row per CDR3 protein. Of roughly 450,000 distinct CDR3 sequences listed, about 22% are singletons. The sample consisted of peripheral blood mononuclear cells (PBMCs), taken when the disease was refractory, from a patient treated with antithyroid drugs. Receptor source: a female donor with Graves disease. Each CDR3 is given with its conserved first and last residue. D genes are given only for firm matches. Size values are once, few and many counts, or a class for expanded clones, and some rows have none.

v_call	j_call	clone_size	d_call	cdr3_aa	cdr3_nt
TRBV20-1	TRBJ1-4	many	.	CSARGDDEKLFF	TGCAGTGCTAGAGGGGACGATGAAAAACTGTTTTTT
TRBV7-2	TRBJ1-2	few	.	CASSLVAGGYGYTF	TGTGCCAGCAGCTTAGTGGCAGGAGGCTATGGCTACACCTTC
TRBV6-1	TRBJ1-1	many	TRBD1	CASSRDRGQSEAFF	TGTGCCAGCAGTCGGGACAGGGGGCAGTCTGAAGCTTTCTTT
TRBV7-8	TRBJ2-7	.	TRBD1	CASSLPGTGVEEQYF	TGCGCCAGCAGCCTACCCGGGACAGGGGTTGAAGAGCAGTACTTC
TRBV18	TRBJ1-6	.	TRBD1	CASSPGTEGSPLHF	TGTGCCAGCTCACCAGGGACAGAGGGCTCACCCCTCCACTTT
TRBV18	TRBJ2-7	many	.	CASSPTEGTEQYF	TGTGCCAGCTCCCCTACCGAGGGGACCGAGCAGTACTTC
TRBV4-1	TRBJ1-6	.	.	CASSQFHYNSPLHF	TGCGCCAGCAGTCAATTTCATTATAATTCACCCCTCCACTTT
TRBV12-3/TRBV12-4	TRBJ1-2	many	TRBD1	CASSRGGTGASYGYTF	TGTGCCAGCAGCCGGGGGGGGACAGGAGCAAGCTATGGCTACACCTTC
TRBV30	TRBJ1-1	few	.	CAWSPRSDLEAFF	TGTGCCTGGAGTCCCAGATCCGACCTTGAAGCTTTCTTT
TRBV15	TRBJ1-3	many	.	CATSTSGNTIYF	TGTGCCACCAGCACCTCTGGAAACACCATATATTTT
TRBV19	TRBJ1-1	many	.	CASSIPRNTEAFF	TGTGCCAGTAGTATCCCCAGGAACACTGAAGCTTTCTTT
TRBV4-1	TRBJ1-2	many	.	CASSQDRRDYGYTF	TGCGCCAGCAGCCAAGATAGGAGAGACTATGGCTACACCTTC
TRBV15	TRBJ1-4	many	.	CATSRDGQRNEKLFF	TGTGCCACCAGCAGAGATGGACAGCGTAATGAAAAACTGTTTTTT
TRBV5-1	TRBJ1-4	few	.	CASSFGITNEKLFF	TGCGCCAGCAGCTTTGGGATAACTAATGAAAAACTGTTTTTT
TRBV25-1	TRBJ2-2	many	.	CASSEGFVAGELFF	TGTGCCAGCAGTGAGGGGTTCGTGGCCGGGGAGCTGTTTTTT
TRBV30	TRBJ1-1	few	.	CAWTEGVNTEAFF	TGTGCCTGGACCGAAGGAGTGAACACTGAAGCTTTCTTT
TRBV3-1	TRBJ2-3	.	.	CASSQDAGANTDTQYF	TGTGCCAGCAGCCAAGATGCGGGGGCGAACACAGATACGCAGTATTTT
TRBV3-1	TRBJ2-7	few	.	CASSHTDSYEQYF	TGTGCCAGCAGCCATACTGACTCCTACGAGCAGTACTTC
TRBV2	TRBJ2-7	many	.	CASSERNRDKYEQYF	TGTGCCAGCAGTGAACGAAACAGGGACAAGTACGAGCAGTACTTC
TRBV5-4	TRBJ2-7	.	TRBD1	CASSSQGTDEQYF	TGTGCCAGCAGCTCGCAAGGGACAGACGAGCAGTACTTC
TRBV10-3	TRBJ1-1	many	TRBD1	CAILGTGIAEAFF	TGTGCCATCTTAGGGACAGGGATCGCTGAAGCTTTCTTT
TRBV5-5	TRBJ1-6	.	.	CASSLERGRRNSPLHF	TGTGCCAGCAGCTTGGAGCGGGGGCGAAGGAATTCACCCCTCCACTTT
TRBV7-8	TRBJ2-2	few	.	CASSLRQWNTGELFF	TGTGCCAGCAGCTTAAGGCAGTGGAACACCGGGGAGCTGTTTTTT
TRBV10-3	TRBJ1-4	many	.	CAISERQGGNNEKLFF	TGTGCCATCAGTGAGCGGCAGGGAGGGAATAATGAAAAACTGTTTTTT
TRBV28	TRBJ1-5	many	TRBD1	CASSLYNWLTGDVSQPQHF	TGTGCCAGCAGTTTATACAACTGGCTGACAGGGGACGTGAGTCAGCCCCAGCATTTT
TRBV30	TRBJ1-1	few	.	CAWRGPGARTEAFF	TGTGCCTGGAGGGGACCAGGGGCGCGGACTGAAGCTTTCTTT
TRBV12-3/TRBV12-4	TRBJ2-5	many	.	CASSLDVETQYF	TGTGCCAGCAGTCTTGACGTCGAGACCCAGTACTTC
TRBV28	TRBJ2-7	.	.	CASSAGTPYEQYF	TGTGCCAGCAGTGCGGGAACCCCCTACGAGCAGTACTTC
TRBV30	TRBJ1-5	.	.	CAWSATPGQPQHF	TGTGCCTGGAGCGCGACCCCGGGTCAGCCCCAGCATTTT
TRBV12-3/TRBV12-4	TRBJ1-4	many	TRBD1	CASSTGQGNEKLFF	TGTGCCAGCAGTACCGGACAGGGAAACGAAAAACTGTTTTTT
TRBV6-2/TRBV6-3	TRBJ1-5	.	.	CASSYTPGSGNQPQHF	TGTGCCAGCAGTTACACGCCAGGGTCGGGCAATCAGCCCCAGCATTTT
TRBV6-2/TRBV6-3	TRBJ2-4	.	TRBD2	CASSYPTSGRAGVSLGKNIQYF	TGTGCCAGCAGTTACCCGACTAGCGGGAGGGCCGGGGTTTCACTAGGCAAAAACATTCAGTACTTC
TRBV20-1	TRBJ1-2	many	.	CSAGHGTANYGYTF	TGCAGTGCGGGTCACGGTACCGCTAACTATGGCTACACCTTC
TRBV6-5	TRBJ2-7	many	TRBD1	CASSYSGQGVTYEQYF	TGTGCCAGCAGTTACTCGGGACAGGGGGTCACCTACGAGCAGTACTTC
TRBV28	TRBJ2-2	many	.	CASSLMLLGGTGELFF	TGTGCCAGCAGTTTAATGTTGTTAGGGGGCACCGGGGAGCTGTTTTTT
TRBV29-1	TRBJ1-1	many	.	CSVGAGTEAFF	TGCAGCGTTGGGGCCGGGACTGAAGCTTTCTTT
TRBV6-5	TRBJ1-5	.	.	CASSSSGNNQPQHF	TGTGCCAGCAGTTCATCAGGGAACAATCAGCCCCAGCATTTT